This paragraph reports one T cell receptor (beta chain). Its cognate antigen is unknown. The V end lost 5 bases, the J end lost 8 bases, and 15 bases lay between the germline ends. The length of the CDR3 is 13 residues. The V gene's germline CDR1 is SGHNT and CDR2 YENEEA. This sample is drawn from a study of cytomegalovirus exposure and HLA in healthy donors. Whole-study results and caveats: Reported results showed that the classifier diagnosed cytomegalovirus status with high specificity and sensitivity.

This table comes from immunoSEQ multiplex PCR, and its TCRdb copy is limited to in-frame clones, with some not included. The sample yields about 160,000 clones, just under 90% seen once. The sequence was collected from a man between 18 and 29 years old in good health and CMV-seropositive. V usage is TRBV11-3 and J usage is TRBJ1-1; D is ambiguous. Sequenced material: PBMCs. The CDR3 sequence: CASSPHPGPEAFF. In DNA form, the CDR3 reads TGTGCCAGCAGCCCGCACCCAGGCCCCGAAGCTTTCTTT.